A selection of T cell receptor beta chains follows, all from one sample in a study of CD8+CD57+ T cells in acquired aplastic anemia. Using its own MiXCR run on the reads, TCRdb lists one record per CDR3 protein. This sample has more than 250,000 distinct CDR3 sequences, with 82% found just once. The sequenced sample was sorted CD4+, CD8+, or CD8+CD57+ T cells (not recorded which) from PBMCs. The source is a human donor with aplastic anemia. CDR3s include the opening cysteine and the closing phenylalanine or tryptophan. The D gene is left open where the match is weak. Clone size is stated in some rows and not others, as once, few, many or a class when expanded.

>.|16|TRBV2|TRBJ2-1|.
CASSEGGVNGQFEQFF
TGTGCCAGCAGTGAGGGGGGCGTAAACGGTCAGTTTGAGCAGTTCTTC
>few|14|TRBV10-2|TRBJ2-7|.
CASSDDRIGSEQYF
TGCGCCAGCAGTGACGACCGCATAGGGTCCGAGCAGTACTTC
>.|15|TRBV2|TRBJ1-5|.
CASSEDSLANQPQHF
TGTGCCAGCAGTGAGGACAGTCTAGCGAATCAGCCCCAGCATTTT
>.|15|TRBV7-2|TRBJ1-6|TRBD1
CASSLAGGQRPPLHF
TGTGCCAGCAGCTTGGCCGGGGGACAGCGACCCCCCCTCCACTTT
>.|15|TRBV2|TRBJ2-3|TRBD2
CASSGSGGGNTEAFF
TGTGCCAGCAGCGGGAGCGGGGGGGGGAACACTGAAGCGTTCTTT
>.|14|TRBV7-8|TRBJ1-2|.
CASSTGTGESGYTF
TGTGCCAGTAGCACAGGGACTGGGGAATCTGGCTACACCTTC
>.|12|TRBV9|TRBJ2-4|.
CASGGARKIPYF
TGTGCCAGCGGAGGTGCTAGGAAAATTCCGTACTTC
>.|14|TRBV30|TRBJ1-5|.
CAWSGGNSNQPQHF
TGTGCCTGGAGCGGGGGGAATAGCAATCAGCCCCAGCATTTT
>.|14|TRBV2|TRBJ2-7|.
CATSNRSSVAEQYF
TGTGCCACCAGCAATCGGTCTAGCGTAGCCGAGCAGTACTTC
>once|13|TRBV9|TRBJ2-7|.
CASSEGRGYEQYF
TGTGCCAGCAGCGAGGGTCGGGGCTACGAGCAGTACTTC
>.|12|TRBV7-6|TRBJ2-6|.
CASSSTTGSEAF
TGTGCCAGCAGCTCCACTACAGGGAGTGAAGCTTTC
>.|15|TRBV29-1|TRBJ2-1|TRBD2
CSVVIGGGDVNEQFF
TGCAGCGTTGTTATTGGCGGGGGGGATGTAAATGAGCAGTTCTTC
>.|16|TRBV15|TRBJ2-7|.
CATSRDLDSWTYEQYF
TGTGCCACCAGCAGAGATCTGGACAGCTGGACCTACGAGCAGTACTTC
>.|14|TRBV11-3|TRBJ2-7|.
CASSFDVTAYEQYF
TGTGCCAGCAGCTTCGACGTGACAGCCTACGAGCAGTACTTC
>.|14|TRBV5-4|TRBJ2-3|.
CASKCSLGPDTQYF
TGTGCCAGCAAGTGTAGCTTAGGTCCCGATACGCAGTATTTT
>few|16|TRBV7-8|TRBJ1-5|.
CASSLAGGPGTQYQHF
TGTGCCAGCAGCTTAGCGGGAGGTCCCGGTACGCAGTATCAGCATTTT
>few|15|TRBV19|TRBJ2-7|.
CASSLTGTSSYEQYF
TGTGCCAGTAGTTTGACAGGTACCTCCTCCTACGAGCAGTACTTC
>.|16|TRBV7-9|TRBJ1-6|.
CASSLGAGGYNLRLHF
TGTGCCAGCAGCTTGGGGGCGGGCGGGTATAATTTACGCCTCCACTTT
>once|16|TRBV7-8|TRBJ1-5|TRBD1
CASSLHPDGTALSQHF
TGTGCCAGCAGCTTACATCCAGACGGGACAGCCCTTTCCCAGCATTTT
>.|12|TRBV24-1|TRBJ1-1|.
CATSDTGKRAFF
TGTGCCACCAGTGATACAGGGAAGCGGGCTTTCTTT
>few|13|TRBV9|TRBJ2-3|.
CASSEGGNTGELF
TGTGCCAGCAGCGAAGGCGGGAACACCGGGGAGCTGTTT
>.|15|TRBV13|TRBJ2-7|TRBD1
CASRGGQGISDEQYF
TGCGCCAGCAGGGGAGGACAGGGGATAAGCGACGAGCAGTACTTC
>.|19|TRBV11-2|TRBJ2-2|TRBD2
CASSLFPPSGGREAGELFF
TGTGCCAGCAGCTTATTTCCCCCCTCAGGCGGGAGGGAGGCCGGGGAGCTGTTTTTT
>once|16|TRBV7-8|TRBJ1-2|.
CASSLARDRLTYGYTF
TGTGCCAGCAGCTTAGCGAGGGACCGGCTTACGTATGGCTACACCTTC
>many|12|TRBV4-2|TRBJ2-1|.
CASSQDGGLQFF
TGTGCCAGCAGCCAAGATGGGGGGTTGCAGTTCTTC
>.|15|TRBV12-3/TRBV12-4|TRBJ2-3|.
CASSFRLTGEHTQYF
TGTGCCAGCAGCTTCCGACTAACGGGAGAACATACGCAGTATTTT
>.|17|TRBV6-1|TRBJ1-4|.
CASRQPRTEQINEKLFF
TGTGCCAGCAGACAACCGAGAACGGAACAAATTAATGAAAAACTGTTTTTT